Presented here are 4 T cell receptor beta chains from one specimen sequenced in a study of blood T cell repertoires in COVID-19. Assay: immunoSEQ multiplex PCR; the TCRdb copy retains only in-frame clones and omits some. Of 250,000 to 300,000 clones in the sample, 81% are singletons; the top ten hold 2.5% to 3%. Sequenced input: peripheral blood. The receptors derive from a woman in her sixties or seventies with active or convalescent COVID-19.

This chain uses TRBV7-9 with TRBJ1-2, with D possibly being TRBD1 (5 bases). Germline CDR1 and CDR2: SEHNR and FQNEAQ (reference sequence). The CDR3 is made up of 14 amino acids. V was trimmed by 4 bases and J by 4 bases, leaving 13 bases between them. This CDR3 is CASSSSDRVYGYTF. The CDR3 coding sequence is TGTGCCAGCAGCTCGTCCGACAGAGTCTATGGCTACACCTTC.

The rearrangement joins TRBV2 to TRBJ2-3; the match to TRBD1 covers 10 bases. This CDR3 contains 15 residues. V was clipped by 5 bases and J by 2 bases; unmatched bases: 4. The V gene's germline CDR1 is SNHLY and CDR2 FYNNEI. CDR3 in amino acids: CASSPGTGATDTQYF. The DNA for the CDR3 is TGTGCCAGCAGTCCCGGGACAGGGGCCACAGATACGCAGTATTTT.

CDR3 bases: TGTGCCAGCAGTGAGGGGACAGGGTTAAACTATGGCTACACCTTC. Translating it yields CASSEGTGLNYGYTF. The chain uses TRBV25-1 and TRBJ1-2; 9 bases fit TRBD1. Germline trimming cut 3 bases from V and 2 bases from J; bases unmatched to any gene: 4. Germline V lookup: CDR1 MGHDK, CDR2 SYGVNS. CDR3 length: 15 amino acids.

The gene calls are TRBV19 and TRBJ2-1; 9 nucleotides align to TRBD1. The germline CDR1 and CDR2 sequences are LNHDA and SQIVND (reference sequence). V shed 2 bases and J 4 bases; nucleotides not matched to a gene: 6. This CDR3 contains 16 residues. This CDR3 reads CASSISGTGLYNEQFF. CDR3 coding DNA: TGTGCCAGTAGTATATCTGGGACAGGGCTGTACAATGAGCAGTTCTTC.